A single sample is the source of the 24 T cell receptor beta chains below, sequenced in a study of blood T cell repertoires in COVID-19. Generated by immunoSEQ multiplex PCR, the TCRdb table keeps only in-frame clones and is missing some. The sample has hundreds of thousands of clones; around 80% are singletons. The sequencing sample was made of peripheral blood. The receptors stem from a woman aged 40-49 years with active or convalescent COVID-19.

The chain combines TRBV28 with TRBJ1-1; a possible D gene is TRBD1 (6 bases). The CDR3 runs 14 residues. V was clipped by 3 bases and J by 2 bases, with 10 bases between them. Per germline, CDR1 MDHEN and CDR2 SYDVKM. CDR3 in amino acids: CASSFHRDNTEAFF. The CDR3 DNA follows: TGTGCCAGCAGTTTCCACAGGGATAACACTGAAGCTTTCTTT.

Only a few counts were recorded for this clone. The chain couples TRBV12-3 or TRBV12-4 to TRBJ1-6; D is ambiguous. This CDR3 is 12 amino acids long. V dropped 2 bases and J dropped 12 bases, with 8 bases sitting between them. The CDR3 DNA is TGTGCCAGCAGTTTATCCCCCCTACCCCTCCACTTT. This translates into CASSLSPLPLHF.

The V and J genes are TRBV2 and TRBJ2-2; 7 bases fit TRBD2. CDR1 is SNHLY and CDR2 is FYNNEI in the germline V gene. The CDR3 totals 14 residues. V lost 8 bases and J lost 1; bases outside the gene matches: 4. The CDR3 loop is CASGRGENTGELFF. CDR3 bases: TGTGCCAGCGGACGGGGGGAGAACACCGGGGAGCTGTTTTTT.

V is TRBV19 and J is TRBJ2-7; 9 bases agree with TRBD1. CDR3 length: 13 amino acids. V was clipped by 7 bases and J by 4 bases; unmatched bases: 5. Germline V gene sequence: CDR1 LNHDA, CDR2 SQIVND (reference sequence). CDR3: CASKDRGGYEQYF. The CDR3, as DNA: TGTGCCAGTAAGGACAGGGGAGGATACGAGCAGTACTTC.

In its sample, this clone was seen a few times. This chain connects TRBV11-2 to TRBJ1-6; a possible D gene is TRBD1 (6 bases). Germline V gene sequence: CDR1 SGHAT, CDR2 FQNNGV. This CDR3 is 13 amino acids long. The V end lost 6 bases, the J end lost 6 bases, and 9 bases lay between the germline ends. The CDR3 DNA reads TGTGCCAGCAGGGGAGGGGGTAATTCACCCCTCCACTTT. Translated, it gives CASRGGGNSPLHF. The full variable domain, its missing parts supplied by reference TRBV11-2 and TRBJ1-6, is EAGVAQSPRYKIIEKRQSVAFWCNPISGHATLYWYQQILGQGPKLLIQFQNNGVVDDSQLPKDRFSAERLKGVDSTLKIQPAKLEDSAVYLCASRGGGNSPLHFGNGTRLTVT.

V is TRBV19 and J is TRBJ2-7, with D maybe TRBD1 (6 bases). Germline V CDR1 and CDR2: LNHDA, SQIVND (reference sequence). The CDR3 totals 14 residues. Between the trimmed V and J ends, which lost 2 bases and 7 bases, there was a span of 15 bases. CDR3 in amino acids: CASSISAGEREQYF. CDR3 coding DNA: TGTGCCAGTAGTATATCGGCAGGGGAGAGGGAGCAGTACTTC.

J is TRBJ2-7 and V is TRBV5-6, with TRBD1 matching over 9 bases. V was clipped by 3 bases and J by 0 bases; unmatched bases: 4. The CDR3 has 15 amino acids. CDR1 SGHDT and CDR2 YYEEEE come from the germline V gene. The CDR3 DNA is TGTGCCAGCAGCTGGGACAGGGTGAGCTCCTACGAGCAGTACTTC. Its protein product is CASSWDRVSSYEQYF.

V is TRBV19 and J is TRBJ1-1; 8 bases line up with TRBD1. The V and J ends lost 3 bases and 4 bases, in that order; junction bases with no gene match: 4. The CDR3 has 14 amino acids. Germline V lookup: CDR1 LNHDA, CDR2 SQIVND (reference sequence). CDR3 sequence reads: CASSMTGAGTEAFF. CDR3 sequence (DNA): TGTGCCAGTAGTATGACAGGGGCGGGCACTGAAGCTTTCTTT.

The chain links TRBV6-5 to TRBJ1-2; TRBD1 is a possible D gene (5 bases). This CDR3 spans 15 amino acids. V lost 0 bases to trimming and J lost 3 bases, with 11 bases between them. Germline-derived CDR1 and CDR2 are MNHEY and SVGAGI. The CDR3 DNA is TGTGCCAGCAGTTACTCAGTGACAGTGGACTATGGCTACACCTTC. It encodes CASSYSVTVDYGYTF.

This chain joins TRBV3-1 (or the pseudogene TRBV3-2) and TRBJ2-6; the D is unclear. The CDR3 is made up of 15 amino acids. Between the trimmed V and J ends, which lost 0 bases and 1 base, there was a span of 4 bases. Germline CDR1 LGHDT, CDR2 YNNKEL (reference sequence). The DNA for the CDR3 is TGTGCCAGCAGCCAAGACCTATCTGGGGCCAACGTCCTGACTTTC. Translated, it gives CASSQDLSGANVLTF.

The chain links TRBV27 to TRBJ2-3; D is unresolved. V lost 3 bases and J lost 3, with 10 bases in between. This CDR3 is 14 amino acids long. The germline V gene encodes CDR1 MNHEY and CDR2 SMNVEV (reference sequence). CDR3: CASSFSGLTDTQYF. The CDR3 bases are TGTGCCAGCAGTTTCTCTGGGCTGACAGATACGCAGTATTTT.

The rearrangement links TRBV19 to TRBJ1-4; tentative D call: TRBD1 (6 bases). The ends were cut back, 6 bases at V and 0 bases at J, with 14 bases in the middle. Germline CDR1 and CDR2: LNHDA and SQIVND (reference sequence). CDR3 size: 16 residues. CDR3: CASRARGTATNEKLFF. Written as DNA, the CDR3 is TGTGCCAGTAGGGCCAGGGGCACCGCAACTAATGAAAAACTGTTTTTT.

This chain links TRBV7-2 with TRBJ1-1, with D maybe TRBD1 (6 bases). This CDR3 contains 15 residues. The V end lost 4 bases, the J end lost 1 base, and 13 bases lay between the germline ends. CDR1 and CDR2 (germline): SGHTA, FQGNSA. DNA for the CDR3: TGTGCCAGCAGCTCCCCCCGGGGGGCGAACACTGAAGCTTTCTTT. It specifies CASSSPRGANTEAFF.

This clone was seen a handful of times. The chain links TRBV6-5 to TRBJ1-2, with D possibly being TRBD1 (5 bases). The CDR3 covers 13 residues. The V gene lost 5 bases and the J gene lost 2 bases, with 9 bases spanning the gap. Germline V CDR1 and CDR2: MNHEY, SVGAGI. This CDR3 reads CASSLAGNYGYTF. CDR3 bases: TGTGCCAGCAGTCTGGCAGGGAACTATGGCTACACCTTC.

This clone has a handful of counts. The gene calls are TRBV21-1 and TRBJ2-3; the table's D call TRBD2 went unverified against the DNA. TRBV21-1 is marked as a pseudogene. CDR3 size: 16 residues. The CDR3 sequence: CASSKDVGTSEDTQYF. The CDR3 DNA reads TGTGCCAGCAGCAAAGACGTCGGGACTAGCGAAGATACGCAGTATTTT.

The V gene is TRBV25-1, the J gene TRBJ1-3; tentatively, D is TRBD1 (5 bases). The CDR3 has 15 amino acids. Germline assignment: CDR1 MGHDK and CDR2 SYGVNS. The V end lost 1 base, the J end lost 2 bases, and 9 bases lay between the germline ends. The DNA of the CDR3 is TGTGCCAGCAGTGAATTTGACAGAGCTGGAAACACCATATATTTT. It yields the protein CASSEFDRAGNTIYF.

DNA of the CDR3: TGCGCCAGCAGCTCGGGGGGCCGTGGTGAAGCTTTCTTT. This codes for CASSSGGRGEAFF. The V call is TRBV5-1, the J call TRBJ1-1; D might be TRBD1 (6 bases). The V and J ends lost 3 bases and 7 bases respectively, with 13 bases between them. CDR3 size: 13 residues. Germline-derived CDR1 and CDR2 are SGHRS and YFSETQ.

This clone came up once. Written as DNA, the CDR3 is TGCGCCAGCAGCTTAACAGTGGGCACAGATACGCAGTATTTT. Its translation is CASSLTVGTDTQYF. This chain uses TRBV5-1 with TRBJ2-3; D remains ambiguous. CDR3 length equals 14 residues. The V end was cut by 2 bases, the J end by 1 base, with 8 bases between. Germline lookup yields CDR1 SGHRS and CDR2 YFSETQ. Based on the CDR3 plus reference TRBV5-1 and TRBJ2-3, the full variable domain is KAGVTQTPRYLIKTRGQQVTLSCSPISGHRSVSWYQQTPGQGLQFLFEYFSETQRNKGNFPGRFSGRQFSNSRSEMNVSTLELGDSALYLCASSLTVGTDTQYFGPGTRLTVL.

V gene TRBV5-1 combines with J gene TRBJ2-5; TRBD1 aligns across 9 bases. The CDR3 sequence is 14 residues long. Germline values: CDR1 SGHRS, CDR2 YFSETQ. J was trimmed by 4 bases and V by 4 bases; bases with no gene match: 5. The CDR3 coding sequence is TGCGCCAGCAGCATCCCGACAGGGGGAGAGACCCAGTACTTC. Its protein is CASSIPTGGETQYF.

This sequence joins TRBV9 and TRBJ1-1; no clear D. CDR1 is SGDLS and CDR2 is YYNGEE in the germline V gene. There are 13 residues in the CDR3. V shed 1 base and J shed 4 bases, with 8 bases lying between them. The CDR3 is CASSVLPGTEAFF. The CDR3, as DNA: TGTGCCAGCAGCGTACTCCCCGGCACTGAAGCTTTCTTT.

CDR3 in amino acids: CASRARESYEQYF. In DNA form, the CDR3 reads TGTGCCAGCAGAGCTCGGGAATCTTACGAGCAGTACTTC. The chain uses TRBV2 and TRBJ2-7; D possibly corresponds to TRBD2 (5 bases). This CDR3 is built from 13 residues. Germline-derived CDR1 and CDR2 are SNHLY and FYNNEI. Trimming stripped 6 bases from V and 4 bases from J, with 13 bases between.

The chain recombines TRBV7-9 with TRBJ1-5; D gene ambiguous. This CDR3 is built from 15 residues. The V and J ends lost 5 bases and 5 bases respectively, with 16 bases between them. Germline V CDR1 and CDR2: SEHNR, FQNEAQ (reference sequence). CDR3 in DNA: TGTGCCAGCAGCCCCGGCCCCAGGTCGCATCAGCCCCAGCATTTT. Residues: CASSPGPRSHQPQHF.

This clone has just one count. The chain employs TRBV19 and TRBJ1-2; 9 nucleotides agree with TRBD1. The CDR3 totals 12 residues. The V gene's germline CDR1 is LNHDA and CDR2 SQIVND (reference sequence). V was clipped by 6 bases and J by 4 bases; unmatched bases: 0. CDR3 protein: CASRTGGYGYTF. The CDR3 coding sequence is TGTGCCAGTAGGACAGGGGGCTATGGCTACACCTTC.

This sequence joins TRBV18 and TRBJ1-2, with a tentative D call TRBD1 (5 bases). V was pared by 3 bases and J by 4 bases, with 9 bases between. This CDR3 is 13 amino acids long. Germline V lookup: CDR1 KGHSH, CDR2 LQKENI. The CDR3 DNA reads TGTGCCAGCTCACCGGACATTTCCTATGGCTACACCTTC. Protein sequence: CASSPDISYGYTF.